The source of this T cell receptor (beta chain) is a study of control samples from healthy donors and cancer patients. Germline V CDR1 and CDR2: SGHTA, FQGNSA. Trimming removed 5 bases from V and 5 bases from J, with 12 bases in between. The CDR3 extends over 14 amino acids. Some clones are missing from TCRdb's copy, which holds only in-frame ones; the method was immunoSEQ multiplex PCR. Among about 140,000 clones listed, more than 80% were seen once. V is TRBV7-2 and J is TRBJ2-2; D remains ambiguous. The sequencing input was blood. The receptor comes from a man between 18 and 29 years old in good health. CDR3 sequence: CASSALRVTGELFF. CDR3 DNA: TGTGCCAGCAGCGCCCTCCGAGTGACCGGGGAGCTGTTTTTT.